This TCR beta chain came from a study of blood T cell repertoires in COVID-19. Study as a whole: PBMCs, B-cell-depleted T cells, or T cells provided the cDNA or gDNA that made up the material.

Profiled with immunoSEQ multiplex PCR; TCRdb holds only in-frame clones, not every one. This sample has tens of thousands of clones; approximately 75% occur once, and the top ten carry about 12%. This CDR3 comprises 15 residues. The junction had 2 bases not matched to a gene; V was cut back by 2 bases and J by 0 bases. Germline CDR1 is SGHNT and CDR2 is YENEEA. The source is a human donor in a cohort sampled during active COVID-19. The V and J genes are TRBV11-3 and TRBJ2-7, with 9 bases fitting TRBD1. Sequenced material: peripheral blood. As DNA, the CDR3 is TGTGCCAGCAGCTTAATACAGGGGGCCTCCTACGAGCAGTACTTC. It translates to CASSLIQGASYEQYF.